This is a list of T cell receptor beta chains from one sample in a study of T cells in localized non-small cell lung cancer. Sequencing was performed with immunoSEQ multiplex PCR; in TCRdb, only in-frame clones are kept and a portion is missing. The data hold 50,000 to 75,000 clones, with about 87% observed a single time. The input for sequencing was peripheral blood, taken before any cancer treatment. Receptors were obtained from a man aged 35 to 70 with stage I squamous cell lung carcinoma. Both conserved end residues are trimmed from each CDR3.

TRBJ2-7	TRBV5-1	ASSLGTGGGEQY
TRBJ2-5	TRBV18	ASSAGGQETQY
TRBJ2-3	TRBV5-5	ASRFYTGLALSTDTQY
TRBJ2-7	TRBV5-6	ASSATTGPVFVEQY
TRBJ2-5	TRBV19	ASSMGGRKETQY
TRBJ2-7	TRBV12-5	ASGLATPGQGNSYEQY
TRBJ2-2	TRBV6-5	ASSPWTGGGGELF
TRBJ2-5	TRBV11-2	ASSSSSGRTPGETQY
TRBJ1-2	TRBV5-1	ASSLADSTYGYT
TRBJ1-1	TRBV7-2	ASSFLTEAF
TRBJ2-6	TRBV7-3	ASSQYSGGPPASGANVLT
TRBJ1-4	TRBV10-2	ASSENRGPAEKLF
TRBJ1-5	TRBV18	ASSPPGNQPQH
TRBJ2-5	TRBV5-5	ASSYGTLQETQY
TRBJ1-2	TRBV20-1	SGGGGWGYT
TRBJ2-2	TRBV10-3	AIPGQLNTGELF
TRBJ2-1	TRBV19	ASSLRPAQDEQF
TRBJ2-5	TRBV10-1	ASSESRGSQETQY
TRBJ2-6	TRBV27	ASSPYGGRGSGANVLT
TRBJ2-7	TRBV28	ASREWTGSAEQY
TRBJ2-7	TRBV6-5	ASHRGARSSYEQY
TRBJ2-1	TRBV19	ASRGGSSYNEQF
TRBJ2-5	TRBV6-1	ASSENRDLYKTGTQY
TRBJ1-1	TRBV2	ASLDRESDTEAF
TRBJ2-4	TRBV30	AWSDGRTIQY
TRBJ2-5	TRBV5-1	ASSSVDRAETQY
TRBJ2-7	TRBV7-3	ASSSVWGKEQY
TRBJ2-1	TRBV9	ASSVVGVTYNEQF
TRBJ2-7	TRBV13	ASSGNDRLYEQY
TRBJ2-3	TRBV5-4	ASSLVQGGDTQY
TRBJ2-7	TRBV5-1	ASSLGFGENEQY
TRBJ2-7	TRBV6-1	ATVLAGTYEQY
TRBJ2-7	TRBV11-1	ASSLGGSMSYEQY
TRBJ2-1	TRBV6-6	ASSYPGTSGSLQF
TRBJ2-5	TRBV7-7	ASSFGGGGAETQY
TRBJ2-7	TRBV4-2	ASSRGQGSSDEQY
TRBJ2-7	TRBV6-5	ASSPTGTNIYEQY